This T cell receptor (beta chain) was profiled in a study of cytomegalovirus exposure and HLA in healthy donors. Donors came from a validation cohort of over a hundred subjects, distinct from the first 666-subject cohort. Germline V gene lookup returns CDR1 WNHNN and CDR2 SYGVQD (reference sequence). The V and J ends lost 3 bases and 5 bases, in that order; junction bases with no gene match: 8. The CDR3 has 15 residues. Assay: immunoSEQ multiplex PCR; the TCRdb copy retains only in-frame clones and omits some. There are about 220,000 clones in the sample; 75% to 95% occur only once, and 1% to 1.2% lies in the top ten.

The V gene is TRBV10-1, the J gene TRBJ2-3, with 7 bases matching TRBD1. The TCR comes from a woman aged 18-29 years in good health and CMV-seronegative. The source material was PBMCs. CDR3 in amino acids: CASSDVGQGVDTQYF. DNA for the CDR3: TGCGCCAGCAGTGACGTGGGTCAGGGGGTAGATACGCAGTATTTT.